A single sample gave rise to the 31 T cell receptor beta chains below, sequenced in a study of blood T cell repertoires in COVID-19. Clones were sequenced by immunoSEQ multiplex PCR, and TCRdb holds only the in-frame ones, with some missing. This table holds 61,000 or so clones, just over 85% found once. Material: peripheral blood. Receptor source: a woman of 80 years or more with active COVID-19.

The DNA for the CDR3 is TGTGCCAGTAGTATTGGATGGGGACAGACCTCTGGGGCCAACGTCCTGACTTTC. This encodes CASSIGWGQTSGANVLTF. This sequence joins TRBV19 and TRBJ2-6; the match to TRBD1 covers 7 bases. With 3 bases clipped from V and 0 bases from J, the junction kept 8 bases outside the gene matches. CDR3 length: 18 amino acids. Germline V gene sequence: CDR1 LNHDA, CDR2 SQIVND (reference sequence).

The CDR3, as DNA: TGTGCCAGCAGCAAAATAGAGCTCGGTGAAGCTTTCTTT. It yields the protein CASSKIELGEAFF. The rearrangement links TRBV9 to TRBJ1-1; D is undetermined. Germline V gene lookup returns CDR1 SGDLS and CDR2 YYNGEE. Trimming pared 4 bases from V and 7 bases from J, leaving 14 bases between. The CDR3 runs 13 residues.

The chain is built from TRBV4-1 and TRBJ1-5; D perhaps matches TRBD1 (6 bases). V was trimmed by 1 base and J by 5 bases, leaving 12 bases between them. The germline CDR1 and CDR2 sequences are MGHRA and YSYEKL. This CDR3 contains 15 residues. CDR3 protein: CASSQGGGGDQPQHF. The CDR3 nucleotides are TGCGCCAGCAGCCAAGGGGGCGGGGGCGATCAGCCCCAGCATTTT.

This CDR3 reads CASSHLSGDGTGELFF. In nucleotides, the CDR3 is TGCGCCAGCAGCCACCTTAGCGGGGATGGGACCGGGGAGCTGTTTTTT. The chain employs TRBV4-3 and TRBJ2-2; TRBD2 agrees at 8 bases. J gave up 5 bases and V 3 bases, and 8 bases lay outside the gene matches. CDR3 length: 16 amino acids. Germline loops: CDR1 LGHNA, CDR2 YSLEER.

This chain uses TRBV4-1 with TRBJ2-7; D is possibly TRBD1 (8 bases). CDR1 and CDR2 from the germline V gene are MGHRA and YSYEKL. The CDR3 is made up of 15 amino acids. V was cut by 3 bases and J by 4 bases, with 16 bases left in between. The DNA for the CDR3 is TGCGCCAGCAGCCACCCGGACAGGGAGGGATACGAGCAGTACTTC. Amino acids: CASSHPDREGYEQYF.

This clone has only one observation. This chain joins TRBV6-1 and TRBJ2-1; TRBD2 matches at 13 bases. CDR1 is MNHNS and CDR2 is SASEGT in the germline V gene. The CDR3 extends over 16 amino acids. The V and J ends lost 4 bases and 5 bases, in that order; junction bases with no gene match: 5. The CDR3 sequence: CASSGTSGGANNEQFF. DNA of the CDR3: TGTGCCAGCAGTGGAACTAGCGGGGGGGCTAACAATGAGCAGTTCTTC.

The chain links TRBV7-2 to TRBJ1-3; D unclear. The length of the CDR3 is 14 residues. Germline V lookup: CDR1 SGHTA, CDR2 FQGNSA. V dropped 5 bases and J dropped 4 bases, with 12 bases sitting between them. The CDR3 sequence is CASSAGGWGNTIYF. The CDR3 coding sequence is TGTGCCAGCAGCGCTGGAGGGTGGGGAAACACCATATATTTT.

The chain employs TRBV7-9 and TRBJ2-5; 10 bases agree with TRBD1. The CDR3 loop spans 15 amino acids. The V and J ends lost 1 base and 1 base, in that order; junction bases with no gene match: 0. In germline, CDR1 is SEHNR, CDR2 FQNEAQ (reference sequence). This CDR3 reads CASSLGDRGQETQYF. The DNA of the CDR3 is TGTGCCAGCAGCTTAGGGGACAGGGGCCAAGAGACCCAGTACTTC.

The chain is built from TRBV4-3 and TRBJ2-7, with a possible D match to TRBD2 (6 bases). Trimming left V 4 bases short and J 3 bases short, with 10 bases between. This CDR3 has 13 residues. Germline CDR1 is LGHNA and CDR2 is YSLEER. This chain's CDR3 is CASSRDGGYEQYF. DNA for the CDR3: TGCGCCAGCAGCCGGGACGGGGGCTACGAGCAGTACTTC.

A few counts support this clone. CDR3 DNA sequence: TGTGCCAGTAGTGCTAGCGGGGGGACCAATGAGCAGTTCTTC. Its protein is CASSASGGTNEQFF. The chain uses TRBV19 and TRBJ2-1; 11 nucleotides align to TRBD2. V gave up 5 bases and J gave up 6 bases; unmatched junction bases: 3. The CDR3 runs 14 residues. Germline-derived CDR1 and CDR2 are LNHDA and SQIVND (reference sequence).

This clone was found once. The chain combines TRBV5-6 with TRBJ2-7; 8 bases line up with TRBD1. This CDR3 has 13 residues. Trimming at V came to 4 bases and at J to 5 bases, leaving 5 bases not matched to a gene. Looked up from germline, CDR1 is SGHDT and CDR2 is YYEEEE. CDR3: CASSAGTGHEQYF. CDR3 in DNA: TGTGCCAGCAGCGCTGGGACAGGACACGAGCAGTACTTC.

The chain combines TRBV4-2 with TRBJ2-7, with 8 bases fitting TRBD2. With V trimmed by 4 bases and J by 0 bases, 5 bases remained unmatched. The germline V gene has CDR1 LGHNA and CDR2 YNFKEQ. The CDR3 sequence is 15 residues long. CDR3 in amino acids: CASSPGGGDSYEQYF. Written as DNA, the CDR3 is TGTGCCAGCAGCCCGGGAGGGGGGGACTCCTACGAGCAGTACTTC.

The chain couples TRBV14 to TRBJ1-5, with unresolved D. Germline V gene sequence: CDR1 SGHDN, CDR2 FVKESK. V lost 4 bases and J lost 6, with 10 bases in between. This CDR3 is built from 13 residues. CDR3 sequence: CASSLWTGQPQHF. The CDR3, as DNA: TGTGCCAGCAGCCTGTGGACTGGTCAGCCCCAGCATTTT.

This chain links TRBV5-6 with TRBJ2-7; TRBD1 matches 8 bases. V lost 2 bases and J lost 7; bases outside the gene matches: 17. The CDR3 loop spans 17 amino acids. Germline CDR1 SGHDT, CDR2 YYEEEE. CDR3 residues: CASSLGPPSTGAGEQYF. The CDR3 nucleotides read TGTGCCAGCAGCTTAGGCCCCCCCTCGACAGGGGCTGGTGAGCAGTACTTC.

The chain uses TRBV5-5 and TRBJ2-7, with TRBD1 matching 8 bases. The CDR3 is made up of 17 amino acids. With V trimmed by 1 base and J by 4 bases, 13 bases remained unmatched. Germline V gene lookup returns CDR1 SGHKS and CDR2 YYEKEE (reference sequence). CDR3: CASSLSFVRTGLYEQYF. As DNA, the CDR3 is TGTGCCAGCAGCTTGAGTTTTGTCAGGACAGGGCTGTACGAGCAGTACTTC.

The CDR3 nucleotides read TGTGCCAGCAGCTTAGTAGCGGGGGGCTACGAGCAGTACTTC. It yields the protein CASSLVAGGYEQYF. J is TRBJ2-7 and V is TRBV7-2; TRBD2 matches at 10 bases. V lost 1 base to trimming and J lost 3 bases; unmatched junction nucleotides: 0. The germline V gene has CDR1 SGHTA and CDR2 FQGNSA. There are 14 residues in the CDR3.

In DNA form, the CDR3 reads TGTGCCTCATCTAGCAGGTTTCCGCAGTACTTC. Its translation is CASSSRFPQYF. The V and J genes are TRBV12-5 and TRBJ2-7; D is possibly TRBD2 (5 bases). The CDR3 extends over 11 amino acids. Germline CDR1 is LGHNT and CDR2 is FRNRAP. The variable domain in full, completed from reference TRBV12-5 and TRBJ2-7, reads DARVTQTPRHKVTEMGQEVTMRCQPILGHNTVFWYRQTMMQGLELLAYFRNRAPLDDSGMPKDRFSAEMPDATLATLKIQPSEPRDSAVYFCASSSRFPQYFGPGTRLTVT.

The rearrangement links TRBV4-2 to TRBJ2-5; perhaps TRBD1 as D (5 bases). This CDR3 has 14 residues. Looked up from germline, CDR1 is LGHNA and CDR2 is YNFKEQ. V was trimmed by 4 bases and J by 1 base, leaving 10 bases between them. CDR3 in DNA: TGTGCCAGCAGCCGAGCAGGGATCCAAGAGACCCAGTACTTC. This gives the protein CASSRAGIQETQYF.

The CDR3 nucleotides are TGTGCCAGCAGCTTCCTTGCGGGGGGTCGTGAGCAGTTCTTC. It yields the protein CASSFLAGGREQFF. The chain carries TRBV7-2 and TRBJ2-1, with 8 bases lining up with TRBD2. Germline CDR1 reads SGHTA; CDR2 reads FQGNSA. CDR3 length: 14 residues. Trimming cost V 3 bases and J 9 bases; bases outside gene matches: 7.

V is TRBV10-3 and J is TRBJ2-1; TRBD2 agrees at 9 bases. V was clipped by 6 bases and J by 6 bases; unmatched bases: 6. Per germline, CDR1 ENHRY and CDR2 SYGVKD. The CDR3 runs to 14 residues. CDR3 loop: CAISNSGRGNEQFF. CDR3 nucleotide sequence: TGTGCCATCAGCAATAGCGGGAGAGGCAATGAGCAGTTCTTC.

This clone has just one count. The CDR3 region has the DNA TGTGCCAGCAGCCAAGATCTTGAGGTAGCCAATGAGCAGTTCTTC. It encodes CASSQDLEVANEQFF. The rearrangement links TRBV4-2 to TRBJ2-1; D not certain. The V gene lost 0 bases and the J gene lost 6 bases, with 12 bases spanning the gap. Germline CDR1 LGHNA, CDR2 YNFKEQ. The CDR3 contains 15 residues.

This sequence joins TRBV11-2 and TRBJ2-5; maybe TRBD2 (6 bases). Between the trimmed V and J ends, which lost 8 bases and 2 bases, there was a span of 12 bases. The CDR3 has 13 amino acids. CDR1 is SGHAT and CDR2 is FQNNGV in the germline V gene. The CDR3 nucleotides are TGTGCCAGCCGCCGGGGACTTCAAGAGACCCAGTACTTC. This sequence encodes CASRRGLQETQYF.

V and J are TRBV14 and TRBJ1-2; TRBD1 might be the D (5 bases). Germline V gene sequence: CDR1 SGHDN, CDR2 FVKESK. V was cut by 4 bases and J by 6 bases, with 27 bases left in between. This CDR3 region has 18 residues. The DNA for the CDR3 is TGTGCCAGCAGCCCGCGATTGGTGGGATACAGGTTTATGGATGGCTACACCTTC. The encoded protein is CASSPRLVGYRFMDGYTF.

This clone has more than one count but fewer than ten. The chain is built from TRBV19 and TRBJ1-5, with D uncertain. V dropped 7 bases and J dropped 0 bases, with 16 bases sitting between them. The CDR3 spans 16 residues. The germline V gene encodes CDR1 LNHDA and CDR2 SQIVND (reference sequence). The CDR3 region has the DNA TGTGCCAGTAAATTTATTGGCAGATATAGCAATCAGCCCCAGCATTTT. Protein sequence: CASKFIGRYSNQPQHF.

The gene calls are TRBV5-6 and TRBJ1-3, with a weak D call TRBD1 (6 bases). The germline V gene has CDR1 SGHDT and CDR2 YYEEEE. V was cut by 4 bases and J by 4 bases, with 12 bases left in between. CDR3 size: 14 residues. In nucleotides, the CDR3 is TGTGCCAGCAGCAGCCTGACAGGCGGAAACACCATATATTTT. Translating it yields CASSSLTGGNTIYF.

The CDR3 coding sequence is TGCGCCAGCAGCTCCTACCCGCGGGGGATGAGCACAGATACGCAGTATTTT. Amino acid sequence: CASSSYPRGMSTDTQYF. V gene TRBV5-1 combines with J gene TRBJ2-3, with TRBD2 matching 7 bases. V was pared by 3 bases and J by 0 bases, with 10 bases of the junction left unmatched. This CDR3 region has 17 residues. Germline CDR1 is SGHRS and CDR2 is YFSETQ.

Written as DNA, the CDR3 is TGTGCCAGCAGCTTGGTTCCAGGGACAGGAATATTCTACGAGCAGTACTTC. It is translated as CASSLVPGTGIFYEQYF. This sequence joins TRBV5-8 and TRBJ2-7; 8 positions match TRBD1. The germline CDR1 and CDR2 sequences are SGHTS and YDEGEE. The CDR3 runs 17 residues. Unmatched junction bases numbered 11, after V lost 0 bases and J lost 3 bases.

This clone showed up just once. This chain links TRBV7-3 with TRBJ2-5, with 8 bases aligning to TRBD2. CDR1 SGHTA and CDR2 FQGTGA come from the germline V gene. The CDR3 is 14 amino acids. V trimming: 3 bases; J trimming: 5 bases; junction bases outside the gene matches: 5. The CDR3 sequence is CASSFAGGRETQYF. The CDR3 bases are TGTGCCAGCAGCTTTGCGGGGGGCCGGGAGACCCAGTACTTC.

This chain connects TRBV27 to TRBJ2-3; 12 bases map to TRBD2. The ends lost 3 bases at V and 4 bases at J; junction bases unmatched: 2. Per the germline V gene, CDR1 is MNHEY and CDR2 is SMNVEV (reference sequence). CDR3 length: 15 amino acids. The CDR3 sequence is CASSLTSGGPDTQYF. The DNA of the CDR3 is TGTGCCAGCAGTTTGACTAGCGGGGGCCCAGATACGCAGTATTTT.

V is TRBV30 and J is TRBJ1-2; D not certain. The germline V gene encodes CDR1 GTSNPN and CDR2 SVGIG (reference sequence). The germline V and J ends were trimmed by 1 base and 8 bases, with 14 bases remaining between them. This CDR3 contains 13 residues. Here the CDR3 DNA reads TGTGCCTGGAGTGGTTTCGGGGTTGGAGGCTACACCTTC. Protein: CAWSGFGVGGYTF.

This chain links TRBV4-3 with TRBJ2-3; possibly TRBD2 for D (5 bases). V was cut by 2 bases and J by 4 bases, with 13 bases left in between. CDR3 size: 15 residues. The V gene's germline CDR1 is LGHNA and CDR2 YSLEER. The CDR3 region is CASSQTAAPSDTQYF. CDR3 sequence (DNA): TGCGCCAGCAGCCAAACAGCGGCTCCTTCAGATACGCAGTATTTT.